These T cell receptor beta chains were read from a single sample in a study of blood T cells in healthy people across ages. TCRdb redid the calling of the 5' RACE reads with MiXCR, one entry per CDR3 protein. Among fewer than 800,000 distinct CDR3 sequences, 25% were seen once, and the ten largest hold under 10%. The sample was also reused in another study, on T cells of mothers and their children.

Input material: blood. Receptors originate from a boy younger than 18 in good health. Each CDR3 is given with its conserved first and last residue. The D gene is left open where the match is weak. Clone sizes are given selectively: once, few, many, or a class where the clone is expanded.

size	J	D	V	CDR3	DNA
.	TRBJ2-5	.	TRBV7-2	CASSLFEKTQYF	TGTGCCAGCAGCTTATTTGAAAAGACCCAGTACTTC
.	TRBJ1-2	.	TRBV11-2	CASSPGRLDGYTF	TGTGCCAGCAGCCCCGGTAGGCTGGATGGCTACACCTTC
.	TRBJ2-3	.	TRBV15	CATSRGSTDTQYF	TGTGCCACCAGCAGAGGTAGCACCGATACGCAGTATTTT
.	TRBJ2-5	.	TRBV28	CASSSPQGTLQETQYF	TGTGCCAGCAGTTCCCCTCAGGGGACCCTCCAAGAGACCCAGTACTTC
.	TRBJ2-4	.	TRBV21-1	CASSHLSATAKNIQYF	TGTGCCAGCAGCCATCTCTCAGCGACAGCAAAAAACATTCAGTACTTC
few	TRBJ1-5	TRBD1	TRBV28	CASSFAGGGSNQPQHF	TGTGCCAGCAGTTTTGCAGGGGGGGGGAGCAATCAGCCCCAGCATTTT
.	TRBJ2-1	.	TRBV5-1	CASSFGTLSSYNEQFF	TGCGCCAGCAGCTTTGGGACGCTCAGCTCCTACAATGAGCAGTTCTTC
.	TRBJ2-7	.	TRBV29-1	CSVEDPGPPYEQYF	TGCAGCGTTGAAGATCCAGGGCCCCCCTACGAGCAGTACTTC
.	TRBJ1-4	.	TRBV13	CASSHSGEGANEKLFF	TGTGCCAGCAGCCACTCAGGGGAAGGAGCTAATGAAAAACTGTTTTTT
.	TRBJ2-1	TRBD2	TRBV2	CASSTTSGLNEQFF	TGTGCCAGCAGCACGACTAGCGGGCTTAATGAGCAGTTCTTC
.	TRBJ2-5	TRBD1	TRBV7-8	CASSSPDRVSETQYF	TGTGCCAGCAGCTCTCCGGACAGGGTATCAGAGACCCAGTACTTC
many	TRBJ2-1	.	TRBV4-2	CASSQDAPLQANNEQFF	TGTGCCAGCAGCCAAGATGCCCCGTTGCAAGCGAACAATGAGCAGTTCTTC
.	TRBJ2-3	.	TRBV29-1	CSVQITDTQYF	TGCAGCGTTCAGATCACAGATACGCAGTATTTT
.	TRBJ2-3	.	TRBV5-6	CASSSAITDMQYF	TGTGCCAGCAGCTCCGCCATCACAGATATGCAGTATTTT
.	TRBJ1-2	.	TRBV7-2	CASSPKTTDNYGYTF	TGTGCCAGCAGCCCTAAGACGACAGATAACTATGGCTACACCTTC
.	TRBJ2-3	TRBD2	TRBV12-3/TRBV12-4	CASTVTSGRTDTQYF	TGTGCCAGCACCGTGACTAGCGGGAGAACAGATACGCAGTATTTT
few	TRBJ1-6	TRBD1	TRBV27	CASRSGTGDSPLHF	TGTGCCAGCAGATCCGGGACAGGAGATTCACCCCTCCACTTT
.	TRBJ2-5	TRBD1	TRBV7-2	CASSLGDRMHQETQYF	TGTGCCAGCAGCTTAGGGGACAGGATGCACCAAGAGACCCAGTACTTC
few	TRBJ2-5	.	TRBV20-1	CSASGGQYEETQYF	TGCAGTGCTAGCGGGGGCCAATATGAAGAGACCCAGTACTTC
.	TRBJ2-7	TRBD1	TRBV7-9	CASSSGGTGSGEQYF	TGTGCCAGCAGCTCGGGTGGGACAGGATCTGGGGAGCAGTACTTC
.	TRBJ2-3	TRBD2	TRBV6-1	CASSGDGGAKGTQYF	TGTGCCAGCAGTGGGGACGGGGGGGCGAAAGGTACGCAGTATTTT
few	TRBJ2-5	TRBD2	TRBV11-2	CASSSWTSMGQETQYF	TGTGCCAGCAGCTCGTGGACTAGCATGGGGCAAGAGACCCAGTACTTC
.	TRBJ1-2	.	TRBV5-1	CAGSLEGSNYGYTF	TGCGCCGGCAGCTTGGAAGGATCCAACTATGGCTACACCTTC
.	TRBJ1-3	.	TRBV27	CASSLGGGAGNTIYF	TGTGCCAGCAGTTTAGGCGGGGGCGCTGGAAACACCATATATTTT
few	TRBJ2-1	TRBD1	TRBV3-1	CASSHGTGIDEQFF	TGTGCCAGCAGCCACGGGACAGGGATCGATGAGCAGTTCTTC
.	TRBJ2-5	.	TRBV20-1	CSARAVGMETQYF	TGCAGTGCTAGAGCCGTGGGGATGGAGACCCAGTACTTC
few	TRBJ2-7	.	TRBV6-5	CASSPRDPTYEQYF	TGTGCCAGCAGTCCCAGGGACCCCACCTACGAGCAGTACTTC
.	TRBJ2-2	TRBD1	TRBV5-1	CASSATGKDTGELFF	TGCGCCAGCAGCGCGACAGGGAAAGACACCGGGGAGCTGTTTTTT